This T cell receptor beta chain was identified during a study of cytomegalovirus exposure and HLA in healthy donors (dated by TCRdb to about 2017). As for the study more broadly: In an earlier analysis of some 610 of the donors, less than 350 Gb of sequence data and roughly 100 million unique TCR beta sequences from about 190 million T cells were reported. An early release that covered around 590 HLA-typed donors contained approximately 300 gigabases of sequencing data and tens of millions of unique TCR sequences. The genetic ancestry cluster associated with self-reported Caucasian donors included about four fifths of the 398 genotyped donors. The aim of the study was to test whether cataloging public T cell receptors could identify signatures of past pathogen exposure. The study profiled the T cell repertoires of fewer than 850 subjects by immunosequencing and related them to cytomegalovirus serostatus. Along with the approximately 650-subject first cohort, a separate validation cohort of approximately 110 different subjects was used. High-throughput TCR immunosequencing, statistical association of individual TCRs with disease status, and machine learning were combined to predict cytomegalovirus infection status. A later analysis re-analyzed previously published TCR beta repertoires from roughly 690 donors and added high-resolution HLA genotyping to study TCR occurrence patterns. Rather than drawing on any new phenotypic data, the later analysis identified candidate immune exposures from TCR beta sequences and the way those sequences occurred across donors. To decide whether each TCR beta V gene segment behaved as functional or pseudogenic, an earlier analysis of approximately 600 of the donors relied on high-throughput TCR beta sequencing. Donor age, sex, ethnicity and CMV serostatus were compiled alongside the repertoire data. A later genetic analysis took genome-wide SNP genotypes for about 65% of the 666 donors and used that subset as a discovery cohort. Every repertoire in the discovery cohort had been generated on one and the same sequencing platform. Both class I and class II loci were covered by HLA typing, at four-digit resolution. Typing coverage differed by locus: A, B, C, DRB1 and DQB1 were typed in roughly 629-630 donors, DQA1 in about 510, DPA1 in 606, and DPB1 in 450 to 490. Because of strong linkage in the cohort, a few DR-DQ haplotypes were treated as single units for association and clustering. Across about 380 genotyped donors of the cohort, an average of about 240,000 unique TCR beta nucleotide sequences per donor were sequenced, and roughly a sixth of those sequences were non-productive. Findings and caveats that apply to the study as a whole: A later analysis associated about 17,000 TCR beta sequences with specific HLA alleles at a false discovery rate of 0.05. While some public TCRs were present in many individuals, most TCR sequences turned up only very rarely across donors. Strong co-occurrence of HLA alleles, especially DR and DQ, made assigning TCR associations to individual alleles difficult. Immune exposure information for the cohort was limited to CMV serostatus. A later analysis found that most CMV-associated TCR beta chains appeared HLA-restricted, with HLA associations seemingly driven largely by CMV exposure. A group of highly shared sequence variants was considered likely to be a technical artifact of the sequencing pipeline. Compared with the roughly 710-donor mean, donors in an Asian-associated ancestry cluster had fewer N-insertions in productive TCRs, according to a later genetic analysis. It was suggested by the authors that the approach could potentially be generalized to other disease states and immunological phenotypes. The classifier was reported to diagnose cytomegalovirus status with high specificity and sensitivity in both the original and validation cohorts. Because the 87-base-pair reads could not distinguish some IMGT-functional V segments, including TRBV6-2 and TRBV6-3, those segments were excluded. Some 15 rarely observed V segments, including chromosome 9 orphons, were excluded from the earlier analysis of about 500 of the donors because counts were too low. Sequencing depth was assumed to be roughly uniform across donors in the presence/absence analyses, though that assumption may not hold. In an earlier analysis of a few hundred of the donors, most TCR beta V segments were observed in productive rearrangements about 90% or about 30% of the time, broadly matching IMGT annotations. Compared with equally common non-associated chains, HLA-associated TCR beta chains in a later analysis were more clonally expanded and had lower generation probabilities. In this cohort, only TCR beta chains were sequenced, and detectable features were limited by the absence of alpha or paired-chain data. Because HLA typing was missing for some donors at each locus, association tests included only the typed subset. V-gene and J-gene trimming of TCR beta chains was associated with a missense DCLRE1C variant in a later genetic analysis, and the association was replicated in an independent cohort. A later analysis found that TCR association rates varied across HLA loci, with DRB1 alleles showing the most associated TCRs and HLA-C alleles the fewest. The study gave a list of under 200 TCR beta chains associated with cytomegalovirus. A further reported finding was that TCR beta sequences accurately predicted the HLA-A and HLA-B alleles for most subjects in the first cohort. Linkage disequilibrium might explain the correlated functional status among segregating V segments, but an unknown experimental factor could not be excluded. Three of the identified cytomegalovirus-associated TCR beta chains were confirmed in vitro to be specific for cytomegalovirus antigens. According to a later analysis, parvovirus B19, influenza, CMV and Epstein-Barr virus appeared linked to several top co-occurrence clusters.

From the germline V gene, CDR1 is LGHNT and CDR2 is FRNRAP. The CDR3 starts with the cysteine, ends with the phenylalanine, and has 17 residues. Only the CDR3 DNA stays, 51 bases, in frame from base 1. V and J lose 0 bases and 0 bases, and a span of 12 bases separates them. Library prep was done by the immunoSEQ multiplex PCR assay. A mixture of 60 forward primers for TCR Vbeta segments and 13 reverse primers for TCR Jbeta segments was used in the multiplex PCR. The CDR3 region of rearranged TCR beta genes was amplified from genomic DNA by a multiplex PCR assay. The Illumina HiSeq System was used to sequence the amplified TCR beta libraries as 87-base-pair reads. Concerning the study's data processing: A later analysis counted about 76 million unique TCR beta chains across the 550 to 750 repertoires, and some 11 million of these chains were shared by at least two donors. To remove PCR and sequencing errors, raw reads were error-corrected and collapsed into unique sequences using a nearest-neighbor algorithm that merged closely related sequences. To assign V, D and J gene segments, CDR3 sequences were aligned to IMGT reference sequences. For a sequence to be retained, a match of at least six nucleotides was required to both a V gene segment and a J gene segment. A rearrangement counted as productive if the CDR3 had no stop codons and remained in frame with V and J, and every other rearrangement counted as non-productive. CDR3 was defined by IMGT convention, running from the second conserved V-encoded cysteine to the conserved J-encoded phenylalanine. The earlier analysis of approximately 590 of the donors excluded any sequence lacking an unambiguous match to a single V gene segment. An earlier analysis of several hundred of the donors called V segments functional above 56.7% productive rearrangements and segregating when the between-donor standard deviation exceeded 5%. To diagnose cytomegalovirus status from the catalog of TCR beta chain sequences, a statistical classification framework was built. In a later analysis, V and J genes were assigned by comparing TCR nucleotide sequences against IMGT/GENE-DB human TR gene sequences. In a later analysis, CDR3 sequences and most-parsimonious VDJ recombination scenarios were assigned using the TCRdist pipeline. In a later analysis, each TCR beta chain was defined by its CDR3 amino acid sequence together with its V-gene family, and reads without a unique V-gene family were excluded. To address suspected cross-contamination and a sequencing artifact, a later analysis removed roughly 640 highly shared, low-generation-probability nucleotide sequences. In a later analysis, a clonal expansion index for each public chain was calculated from normalized within-repertoire ranks of inferred template counts. In a later analysis, generation probabilities were computed with a VDJ recombination model fitted to out-of-frame rearrangements, and the resulting probabilities were checked against IGoR. In a later analysis, TCR-TCR, TCR-HLA and TCR-CMV co-occurrence was scored with hypergeometric tests, and a repertoire-size bias correction was applied to TCR pairs. A later analysis estimated false discovery rates by permuting HLA or CMV assignments 20 times. In a later analysis, co-occurring TCRs were grouped using DBSCAN, with TCRdist sequence similarity added in when clustering inside HLA-allele-positive subsets. Repertoires with fewer than 30,000 or more than 120,000 public chains, plus five repertoires with anomalous nucleotide sharing, were excluded from co-occurrence clustering. TCRdb stores this immuneACCESS table with in-frame sequences only. Part of the clones is absent; in the studies checked, under half of the shortfall reflects unresolved V genes, and no reason is known for the rest. From that table come the V and J calls and clone size; the DNA was used to work out D and trimming. The sample table holds some 240,000 clones, of which 60% to 80% were seen once. The ten top clones hold over 3.5% of the sample.

The cohort was made up of approximately 670 healthy bone marrow donors. At the time of sampling, all cohort members were nominally healthy, though unrecorded immune exposures were likely present. The donor was CMV seronegative and belonged to the group of under 400 seronegative cohort members. A peripheral blood sample was provided by each donor, and peripheral blood mononuclear cells were used for TCR beta sequencing. The Qiagen DNeasy Blood Extraction Kit was used to extract genomic DNA from the blood cell samples. Points on this clone: There is no known antigen for this receptor. No qualities accompany the bases; no much larger clone lies one base away.

The sequence was obtained from a male donor in good health and CMV-seronegative. The chain is made from TRBV12-5 and TRBJ2-1, with no reliable assignment of the D segment. Material for sequencing was PBMCs. The sequence in DNA is TGTGCTAGTGGTTTGGTAGTGAGGTCGGACTCCTACAATGAGCAGTTCTTC. Its product reads: CASGLVVRSDSYNEQFF. With all but the CDR3 taken from the reference TRBV12-5 and TRBJ2-1 genes, the full variable domain is: DARVTQTPRHKVTEMGQEVTMRCQPILGHNTVFWYRQTMMQGLELLAYFRNRAPLDDSGMPKDRFSAEMPDATLATLKIQPSEPRDSAVYFCASGLVVRSDSYNEQFFGPGTRLTVL.